The present TCR beta chain was sequenced within a study of cytotoxic CD8 clonotypes in ibrutinib-treated CLL. Across the whole study: Responses: about 25 partial, 2 complete; after median about 70 months, about 14 stayed remitted, some 12 progressed. Mean values per sample were a few hundred thousand productive templates and tens of thousands of productive rearrangements.

Study findings and constraints: Patients showed higher baseline clonality than age-matched healthy donors, and it tracked circulating CD8+ T-cell counts.

The count of this clone is one. Its specificity is not known. Losses at the gene ends were 3 bases for V and 8 bases for J; bases not matched to a gene: 6. The V gene's germline CDR1 is SGHTA and CDR2 FQGNSA. The CDR3 spans 13 residues. TCRdb keeps only in-frame clones here, not all; method: immunoSEQ multiplex PCR. The profile shows 250,000 to 350,000 clones, 60% to 80% of them singletons. Here the sequenced sample was PBMCs, taken at disease progression, from a patient treated with ibrutinib. This chain connects TRBV7-2 to TRBJ2-7; 8 nucleotides match TRBD2. This sequence was found in a human donor with chronic lymphocytic leukemia. The CDR3 here is CASSFTSGGQQYF. DNA for the CDR3: TGTGCCAGCAGCTTTACTAGCGGAGGCCAGCAGTACTTC.